The 20 T cell receptor beta chains below come from one sample, sequenced in a study of blood T cell repertoires in COVID-19. Measured with immunoSEQ multiplex PCR; TCRdb has only the in-frame clones, and not every one. The sample contains about 340,000 clones, around 87% of which appear only once. Source material: peripheral blood. The receptors derive from a woman aged 45-60 years with COVID-19, enrolled during active disease.

The V call is TRBV5-8, the J call TRBJ1-5, with a weak D call TRBD1 (5 bases). CDR1 and CDR2 from the germline V gene are SGHTS and YDEGEE. This CDR3 has 15 amino acids. Trimming stripped 1 base from V and 0 bases from J, with 8 bases between. In DNA form, the CDR3 reads TGTGCCAGCAGCTTGCAGGGTTATAGCAATCAGCCCCAGCATTTT. Its protein product is CASSLQGYSNQPQHF.

This rearrangement joins TRBV18 to TRBJ2-3; 7 bases are shared with TRBD2. Germline loops: CDR1 KGHSH, CDR2 LQKENI. The CDR3 consists of 18 residues. The V gene end was trimmed by 2 bases and the J gene end by 3 bases; junction bases not matched to a gene: 14. The chain's CDR3 is CASSPSGLAGVRTDTQYF. DNA of the CDR3: TGTGCCAGCTCACCATCTGGTCTTGCGGGAGTGAGGACAGATACGCAGTATTTT.

This clone was counted a single time. The genes are TRBV29-1 and TRBJ2-1; 9 bases fit TRBD2. Unmatched junction bases numbered 6, after V lost 3 bases and J lost 6 bases. The CDR3 runs to 14 residues. CDR1 is SQVTM, CDR2 ANQGSEA, per germline. The CDR3 loop reads CSVDSSGISNEQFF. CDR3 bases: TGCAGCGTTGACTCTAGCGGGATATCCAATGAGCAGTTCTTC.

This chain uses TRBV2 with TRBJ2-6; TRBD1 matches 7 bases. CDR1 and CDR2 from the germline V gene are SNHLY and FYNNEI. J was trimmed by 2 bases and V by 7 bases; bases with no gene match: 11. This CDR3 contains 17 residues. The CDR3 coding sequence is TGTGCCAGCAATAAGGACAGGATTCGAACTGGGGCCAACGTCCTGACTTTC. Protein: CASNKDRIRTGANVLTF.

V and J are TRBV6-1 and TRBJ1-1; 7 bases are a match to TRBD1. CDR3 length: 15 residues. V gave up 3 bases and J gave up 3 bases; unmatched junction bases: 7. Germline V gene lookup returns CDR1 MNHNS and CDR2 SASEGT. The CDR3 here is CASSDMTGLHTEAFF. The CDR3 DNA follows: TGTGCCAGCAGTGATATGACAGGGCTCCACACTGAAGCTTTCTTT.

The CDR3 bases are TGTGCCAGCAGTGAACAGGGGGCGTCGGACACTGAAGCTTTCTTT. Protein product: CASSEQGASDTEAFF. This chain connects TRBV2 to TRBJ1-1, with 8 bases that match TRBD1. The CDR3 has 15 residues. Per the germline V gene, CDR1 is SNHLY and CDR2 is FYNNEI. Losses at the gene ends were 2 bases for V and 3 bases for J; bases not matched to a gene: 5.

The rearrangement links TRBV5-1 to TRBJ1-1; 8 bases align to TRBD1. The V and J ends lost 4 bases and 5 bases, in that order; junction bases with no gene match: 7. CDR1 and CDR2 (germline): SGHRS, YFSETQ. The CDR3 extends over 14 amino acids. CDR3 region: CASSPWTGKTEAFF. The CDR3 coding sequence is TGCGCCAGCAGCCCCTGGACAGGGAAGACTGAAGCTTTCTTT.

The V call is TRBV7-2, the J call TRBJ2-3, with 9 bases matching TRBD2. CDR3 length equals 14 residues. Germline V gene sequence: CDR1 SGHTA, CDR2 FQGNSA. With V trimmed by 5 bases and J by 4 bases, 4 bases remained unmatched. The CDR3 sequence is CASSAGGGSDTQYF. The CDR3 nucleotides read TGTGCCAGCAGCGCGGGAGGGGGGTCAGATACGCAGTATTTT.

This chain joins TRBV15 and TRBJ2-3; 8 bases fit TRBD2. This CDR3 comprises 15 residues. Trimming took 3 bases from V and 3 from J; bases not matched to a gene: 5. Germline V CDR1 and CDR2: LNHNV, YYDKDF (reference sequence). The CDR3 region has the DNA TGTGCCACCAGCAGGAATCGCGGGAGGACAGATACGCAGTATTTT. Protein sequence: CATSRNRGRTDTQYF.

The chain links TRBV25-1 to TRBJ2-2; 7 bases are shared with TRBD1. The CDR3 loop spans 16 amino acids. Germline V lookup: CDR1 MGHDK, CDR2 SYGVNS. Unmatched junction bases numbered 8, after V lost 3 bases and J lost 4 bases. The CDR3 sequence is CASSEVGTARTGELFF. The CDR3 nucleotides read TGTGCCAGCAGTGAGGTCGGGACAGCTCGCACCGGGGAGCTGTTTTTT.

The V call is TRBV5-5, the J call TRBJ2-7, with TRBD2 matching over 10 bases. This CDR3 has 16 amino acids. V shed 4 bases, J shed 0 bases, and the junction held 7 bases outside the gene matches. Germline CDR1 is SGHKS and CDR2 is YYEKEE (reference sequence). CDR3 in DNA: TGTGCCAGCAGCCAACGACTAGCGGGTTACTCCTACGAGCAGTACTTC. Translating it yields CASSQRLAGYSYEQYF.

CDR3 DNA: TGTGCCAGTAGTACTGACAGGAGTCAGCCCCAGCATTTT. It codes for CASSTDRSQPQHF. The chain couples TRBV19 to TRBJ1-5; a weak D match, TRBD1 (6 bases). Germline values: CDR1 LNHDA, CDR2 SQIVND (reference sequence). The CDR3 is 13 amino acids. V was trimmed by 4 bases and J by 6 bases, leaving 10 bases between them.

The V and J genes are TRBV9 and TRBJ1-3, with 10 bases matching TRBD1. CDR1 and CDR2 from the germline V gene are SGDLS and YYNGEE. The CDR3 is made up of 17 amino acids. The junction had 8 bases not matched to a gene; V was cut back by 3 bases and J by 2 bases. The chain's CDR3 is CASSAGDRGIPGNTIYF. The CDR3 bases are TGTGCCAGCAGCGCTGGGGACAGGGGAATCCCTGGAAACACCATATATTTT.

V is TRBV7-9 and J is TRBJ2-5; TRBD1 matches at 10 bases. Unmatched junction bases numbered 5, after V lost 3 bases and J lost 4 bases. CDR3 length equals 15 residues. Germline loops: CDR1 SEHNR, CDR2 FQNEAQ (reference sequence). Here the CDR3 DNA reads TGTGCCAGCAGCTTCGACAGGGGGCTGGGAGAGACCCAGTACTTC. Encoded protein: CASSFDRGLGETQYF.

This clone was counted once. The rearrangement links TRBV30 to TRBJ2-1, with D maybe TRBD2 (6 bases). Germline CDR1 is GTSNPN and CDR2 is SVGIG (reference sequence). V was shortened by 3 bases and J by 4 bases, with 16 bases between the two germline ends. The CDR3 has 15 amino acids. CDR3 loop: CAWSPGLYPYNEQFF. In DNA form, the CDR3 reads TGTGCCTGGAGCCCCGGACTATACCCATACAATGAGCAGTTCTTC.

The chain has TRBV7-6 and TRBJ1-6, with a possible D match to TRBD1 (5 bases). V lost 5 bases, J lost 1 base, and 9 bases lay in between. Germline values: CDR1 SGHVS, CDR2 FNYEAQ. The CDR3 is 15 amino acids. The DNA for the CDR3 is TGTGCCAGCAGCCCCGGGGGTTCCTATAATTCACCCCTCCACTTT. This sequence encodes CASSPGGSYNSPLHF.

This clone has only one observation. V usage is TRBV18 and J usage is TRBJ2-3; a weak D match, TRBD2 (6 bases). From germline, CDR1 is KGHSH and CDR2 LQKENI. The CDR3 is made up of 15 amino acids. V was trimmed by 3 bases and J by 4 bases, leaving 14 bases between them. The CDR3 is CASSPGGSGADTQYF. The CDR3 region has the DNA TGTGCCAGCTCACCCGGGGGATCGGGGGCAGATACGCAGTATTTT.

This rearrangement joins TRBV5-4 to TRBJ2-3; 9 bases map to TRBD2. The V and J ends lost 1 base and 4 bases, in that order; junction bases with no gene match: 4. This CDR3 has 15 amino acids. Germline V gene data show CDR1 as SGHNT and CDR2 as YYREEE (reference sequence). The CDR3 loop is CASSLIAGGSDTQYF. The DNA of the CDR3 is TGTGCCAGCAGCTTGATTGCGGGAGGGTCAGATACGCAGTATTTT.

This clone was seen a single time. The rearrangement joins TRBV5-4 to TRBJ1-6; possible D gene TRBD1, 5 bases. In germline, CDR1 is SGHNT, CDR2 YYREEE (reference sequence). The CDR3 loop spans 12 amino acids. V lost 6 bases, J lost 16 bases, and 17 bases lay in between. This chain's CDR3 is CASKNSQGRLHF. CDR3 coding DNA: TGTGCCAGCAAAAACTCCCAGGGCCGGCTCCACTTT.

The genes are TRBV6-1 and TRBJ2-5, with 9 positions matching TRBD1. This CDR3 contains 17 residues. Germline CDR1 MNHNS, CDR2 SASEGT. V was clipped by 0 bases and J by 5 bases; unmatched bases: 10. This chain's CDR3 is CASSEAQLRQGGETQYF. CDR3 nucleotide sequence: TGTGCCAGCAGTGAAGCGCAACTCCGACAGGGGGGGGAGACCCAGTACTTC.